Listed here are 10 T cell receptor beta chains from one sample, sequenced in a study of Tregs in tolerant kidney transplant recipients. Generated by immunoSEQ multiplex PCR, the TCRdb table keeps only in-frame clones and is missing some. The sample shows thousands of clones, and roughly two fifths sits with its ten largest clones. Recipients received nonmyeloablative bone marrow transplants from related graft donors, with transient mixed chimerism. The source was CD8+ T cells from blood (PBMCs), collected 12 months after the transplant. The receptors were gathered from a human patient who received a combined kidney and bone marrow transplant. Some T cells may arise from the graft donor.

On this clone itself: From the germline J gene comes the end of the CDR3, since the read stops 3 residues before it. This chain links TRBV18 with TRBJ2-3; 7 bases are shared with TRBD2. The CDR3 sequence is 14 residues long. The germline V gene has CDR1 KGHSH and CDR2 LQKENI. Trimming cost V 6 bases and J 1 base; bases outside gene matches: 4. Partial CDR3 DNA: TGTGCCAGCTCGGACCTAGCGGGCACAGATACG. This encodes CASSDLAGTDT. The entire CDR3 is CASSDLAGTDTQYF. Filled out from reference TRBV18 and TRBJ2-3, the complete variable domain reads NAGVMQNPRHLVRRRGQEARLRCSPMKGHSHVYWYRQLPEEGLKFMVYLQKENIIDESGMPKERFSAEFPKEGPSILRIQQVVRGDSAAYFCASSDLAGTDTQYFGPGTRLTVL.

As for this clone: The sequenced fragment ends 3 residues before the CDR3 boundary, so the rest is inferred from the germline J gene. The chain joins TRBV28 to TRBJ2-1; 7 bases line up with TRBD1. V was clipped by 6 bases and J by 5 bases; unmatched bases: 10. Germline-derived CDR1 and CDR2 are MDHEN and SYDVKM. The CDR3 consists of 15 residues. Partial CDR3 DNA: TGTGCCAGCAGCCTCCTCGGGACAGCAGACAATGAG. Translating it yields CASSLLGTADNE. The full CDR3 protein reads CASSLLGTADNEQFF.

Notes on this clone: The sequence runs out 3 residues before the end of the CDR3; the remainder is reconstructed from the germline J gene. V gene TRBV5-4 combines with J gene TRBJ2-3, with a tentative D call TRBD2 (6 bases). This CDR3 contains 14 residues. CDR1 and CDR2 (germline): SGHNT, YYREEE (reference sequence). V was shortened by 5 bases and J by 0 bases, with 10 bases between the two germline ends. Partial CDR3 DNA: TGTGCCAGCAGTGGCGGGACTAGCACAGATACG. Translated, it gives CASSGGTSTDT. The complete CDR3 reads CASSGGTSTDTQYF.

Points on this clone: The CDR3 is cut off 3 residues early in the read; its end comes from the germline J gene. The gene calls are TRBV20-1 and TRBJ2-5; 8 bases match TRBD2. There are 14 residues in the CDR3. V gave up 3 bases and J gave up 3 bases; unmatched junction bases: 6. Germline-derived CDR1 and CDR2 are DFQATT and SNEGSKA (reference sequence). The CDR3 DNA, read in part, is TGCAGTGCTAGGGGACTAGAAGTAGAAGAGACC. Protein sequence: CSARGLEVEET. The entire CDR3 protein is CSARGLEVEETQYF.

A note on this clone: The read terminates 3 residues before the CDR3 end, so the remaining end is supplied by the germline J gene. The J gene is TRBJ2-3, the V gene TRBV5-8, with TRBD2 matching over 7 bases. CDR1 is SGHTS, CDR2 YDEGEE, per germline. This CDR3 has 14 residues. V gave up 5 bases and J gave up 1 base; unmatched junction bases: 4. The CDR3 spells CASRNGLGTDTQYF. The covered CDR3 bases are TGTGCCAGCAGAAACGGACTAGGCACAGATACG.

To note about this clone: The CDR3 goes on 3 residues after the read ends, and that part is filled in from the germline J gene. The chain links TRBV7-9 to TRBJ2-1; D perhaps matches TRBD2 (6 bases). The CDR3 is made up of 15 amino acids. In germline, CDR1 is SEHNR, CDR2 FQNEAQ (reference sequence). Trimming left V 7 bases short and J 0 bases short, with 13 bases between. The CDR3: CASTPGGSSYNEQFF. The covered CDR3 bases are TGTGCCAGCACCCCTGGGGGGAGCTCCTACAATGAG.

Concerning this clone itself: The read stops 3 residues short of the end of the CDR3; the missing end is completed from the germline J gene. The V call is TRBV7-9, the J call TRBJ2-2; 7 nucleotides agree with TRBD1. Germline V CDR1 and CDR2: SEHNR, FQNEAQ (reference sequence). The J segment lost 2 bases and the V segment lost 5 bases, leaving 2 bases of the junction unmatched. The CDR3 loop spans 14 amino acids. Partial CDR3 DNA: TGTGCCAGCAGCCGGGACAGCAACACCGGGGAG. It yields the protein CASSRDSNTGE. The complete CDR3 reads CASSRDSNTGELFF.

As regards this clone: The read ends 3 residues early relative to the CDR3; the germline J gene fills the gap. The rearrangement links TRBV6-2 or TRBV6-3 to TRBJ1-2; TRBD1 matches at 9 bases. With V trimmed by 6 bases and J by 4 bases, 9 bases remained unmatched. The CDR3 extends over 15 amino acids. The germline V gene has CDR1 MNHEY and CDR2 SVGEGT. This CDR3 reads CASRQTGGDGYGYTF. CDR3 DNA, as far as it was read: TGTGCCAGCAGGCAAACAGGGGGCGACGGCTATGGC.

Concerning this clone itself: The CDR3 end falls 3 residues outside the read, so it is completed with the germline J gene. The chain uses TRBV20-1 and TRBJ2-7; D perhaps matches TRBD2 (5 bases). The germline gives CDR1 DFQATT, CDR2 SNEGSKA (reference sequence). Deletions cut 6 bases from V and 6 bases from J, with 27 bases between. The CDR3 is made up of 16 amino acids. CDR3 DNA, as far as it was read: TGCAGTGCAAGGACTTCCCACCATACGCCCGCACGCGAG. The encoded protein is CSARTSHHTPARE. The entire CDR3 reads CSARTSHHTPAREQYF.

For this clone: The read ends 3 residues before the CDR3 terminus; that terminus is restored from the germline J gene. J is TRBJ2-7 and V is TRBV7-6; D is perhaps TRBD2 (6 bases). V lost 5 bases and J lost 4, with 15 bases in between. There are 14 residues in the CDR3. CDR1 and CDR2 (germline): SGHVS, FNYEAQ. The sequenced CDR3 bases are TGTGCCAGCAGCCCCCGGGATGGGGGGTACGAG. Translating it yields CASSPRDGGYE. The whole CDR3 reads CASSPRDGGYEQYF.